The 15 T cell receptor beta chains given below trace back to one sample, sequenced in a study of a mutant IDH1 vaccine in newly diagnosed glioma. Their antigen targets remain unknown. Only in-frame clones appear in the TCRdb table, and some are missing; sequencing was by immunoSEQ multiplex PCR. The table includes 20,000 to 25,000 clones, more than 75% detected once. As to time point: week 23, last vaccination. Mutant IDH1 20-mer peptide, at 300 ug, made up each vaccine dose, with topical imiquimod. The sequencing used PBMCs, collected from a glioma patient whose treatment included an IDH1 peptide vaccine. These receptors came from a man younger than 45 with glioma.

The V call is TRBV7-9, the J call TRBJ1-5; the D gene is possibly TRBD1 (6 bases). This CDR3 has 16 residues. CDR1 and CDR2 from the germline V gene are SEHNR and FQNEAQ (reference sequence). The ends were cut back, 0 bases at V and 4 bases at J, with 13 bases in the middle. CDR3 DNA: TGTGCCAGCAGCTTAGCGGGGGGCCCGAAAAATCAGCCCCAGCATTTT. Protein sequence: CASSLAGGPKNQPQHF.

The CDR3 sequence: CAWSVGLTYNEQFF. The CDR3 DNA sequence: TGTGCCTGGAGTGTAGGGCTGACCTACAATGAGCAGTTCTTC. V is TRBV30 and J is TRBJ2-1; D ambiguous. This CDR3 contains 14 residues. Germline V gene lookup returns CDR1 GTSNPN and CDR2 SVGIG (reference sequence). Between the trimmed V and J ends, which lost 0 bases and 2 bases, there was a span of 8 bases.

The chain couples TRBV6-1 to TRBJ1-5, with TRBD1 identical over 11 bases. CDR1 MNHNS and CDR2 SASEGT come from the germline V gene. The trim removed 6 bases at V and 5 bases at J, leaving 3 bases unmatched. The CDR3 sequence is 14 residues long. As DNA, the CDR3 is TGTGCCAGCAGCCGGGACAGGGGGGATCAGCCCCAGCATTTT. It encodes CASSRDRGDQPQHF.

The J gene is TRBJ1-1, the V gene TRBV2; D might be TRBD1 (6 bases). Trimming took 0 bases from V and 8 from J, leaving 10 bases between them. CDR1 SNHLY and CDR2 FYNNEI come from the germline V gene. The CDR3 sequence is 13 residues long. The CDR3 bases are TGTGCCAGCAGTGAAGCGCTTAGGGGGGAAGCTTTCTTT. It yields the protein CASSEALRGEAFF.

The chain joins TRBV6-5 to TRBJ2-7; TRBD1 might be the D (7 bases). The germline CDR1 and CDR2 sequences are MNHEY and SVGAGI. V was shortened by 2 bases and J by 2 bases, with 13 bases between the two germline ends. This CDR3 spans 15 amino acids. The CDR3 spells CASSYGPRGAYEQYF. The CDR3 nucleotides are TGTGCCAGCAGTTACGGACCCAGGGGGGCCTACGAGCAGTACTTC.

This sequence joins TRBV6-5 and TRBJ2-7; D uncertain. Per the germline V gene, CDR1 is MNHEY and CDR2 is SVGAGI. V dropped 0 bases and J dropped 0 bases, with 9 bases sitting between them. CDR3 length: 15 amino acids. Written as DNA, the CDR3 is TGTGCCAGCAGTTACTCGAAGGCTAGCTCCTACGAGCAGTACTTC. It specifies CASSYSKASSYEQYF.

The chain couples TRBV6-5 to TRBJ1-5, with D unresolved. The CDR3 spans 15 residues. Germline values: CDR1 MNHEY, CDR2 SVGAGI. With 7 bases removed from V and 0 bases from J, the gap between germline ends came to 13 bases. As DNA, the CDR3 is TGTGCCAGCACCCACCGACTTTATAGCAATCAGCCCCAGCATTTT. As protein: CASTHRLYSNQPQHF.

The chain has TRBV5-1 and TRBJ2-1, with D perhaps TRBD1 (6 bases). There are 13 residues in the CDR3. V lost 0 bases and J 6 bases, leaving 7 bases between the germline ends. From germline, CDR1 is SGHRS and CDR2 YFSETQ. In DNA form, the CDR3 reads TGCGCCAGCAGCTTGGAAGGGGGCAATGAGCAGTTCTTC. This codes for CASSLEGGNEQFF.

This sequence joins TRBV2 and TRBJ1-2; the D is unclear. CDR1 is SNHLY, CDR2 FYNNEI, per germline. There are 14 residues in the CDR3. V lost 4 bases and J 0 bases, leaving 9 bases between the germline ends. The DNA of the CDR3 is TGTGCCAGCAGTGCCGGCAGGTCTAACTATGGCTACACCTTC. This translates into CASSAGRSNYGYTF.

The chain has TRBV10-2 and TRBJ1-2; D is possibly TRBD1 (5 bases). This CDR3 has 15 amino acids. Germline V gene data show CDR1 as WSHSY and CDR2 as SAAADI. The V end was cut by 7 bases, the J end by 3 bases, with 18 bases between. CDR3 loop: CASTTRFGTDYGYTF. As DNA, the CDR3 is TGCGCCAGCACCACCAGGTTTGGGACGGACTATGGCTACACCTTC.

The genes are TRBV6-5 and TRBJ2-7, with a tentative D call TRBD1 (6 bases). The CDR3 sequence is 15 residues long. V was clipped by 3 bases and J by 0 bases, with 12 bases between them. Germline CDR1 and CDR2: MNHEY and SVGAGI. The CDR3 DNA sequence: TGTGCCAGCAGTTATTGGGGGCCCAGCTCCTACGAGCAGTACTTC. Protein: CASSYWGPSSYEQYF.

The rearrangement links TRBV6-6 to TRBJ2-7; weak D call: TRBD1 (6 bases). The CDR3 length is 15 residues. CDR1 is MNHNY, CDR2 SVGAGI, per germline (reference sequence). V shed 2 bases and J shed 3 bases, with 14 bases lying between them. CDR3 sequence (DNA): TGTGCCAGCAGTTACGGGGGACAAGCCCTCTACGAGCAGTACTTC. This gives the protein CASSYGGQALYEQYF.

The chain is built from TRBV6-1 and TRBJ1-2, with D tentatively TRBD1 (5 bases). Germline lookup yields CDR1 MNHNS and CDR2 SASEGT. The CDR3 covers 14 residues. V lost 2 bases and J 6 bases, leaving 13 bases between the germline ends. CDR3 in amino acids: CASSERAGTDGYTF. CDR3 DNA: TGTGCCAGCAGTGAACGGGCAGGGACTGATGGCTACACCTTC.

The chain recombines TRBV6-4 with TRBJ2-2; D not certain. Trimming took off 6 bases at V and 5 bases at J, with 19 bases between the two ends. From germline, CDR1 is MRHNA and CDR2 SNTAGT. The CDR3 loop spans 16 amino acids. The CDR3 DNA follows: TGTGCCAGCAGGCCCTCGGGCGACGCCTTTACCGGGGAGCTGTTTTTT. It is translated as CASRPSGDAFTGELFF.

This clone was seen just once. This rearrangement joins TRBV7-8 to TRBJ1-5; possibly TRBD1 for D (6 bases). CDR1 and CDR2 (germline): SGHVS, FQNEAQ. The CDR3 spans 17 residues. V was clipped by 5 bases and J by 0 bases, with 17 bases between them. CDR3 sequence reads: CASSDTGTQYSNQPQHF. The CDR3, as DNA: TGTGCCAGCAGCGACACCGGGACACAGTATAGCAATCAGCCCCAGCATTTT.